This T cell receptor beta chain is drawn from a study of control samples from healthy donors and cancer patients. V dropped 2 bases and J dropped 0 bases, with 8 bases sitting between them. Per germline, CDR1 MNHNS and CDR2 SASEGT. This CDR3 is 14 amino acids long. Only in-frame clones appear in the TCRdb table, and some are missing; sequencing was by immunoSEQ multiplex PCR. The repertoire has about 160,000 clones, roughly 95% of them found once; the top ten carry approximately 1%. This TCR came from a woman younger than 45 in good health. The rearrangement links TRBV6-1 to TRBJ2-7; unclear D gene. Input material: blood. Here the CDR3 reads CASSELGSSYEQYF. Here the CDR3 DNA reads TGTGCCAGCAGTGAATTAGGTTCCTCCTACGAGCAGTACTTC.